The next 9 T cell receptor beta chains were all read from a single sample in a study of T cells in Graves' hyperthyroidism and ophthalmopathy. Amplification targeted TCR beta CDR3 regions from RNA transcripts. A set of HTBI primers served as the primers for a first-round RT-PCR of the TCR CDR3. TCRdb independently ran MiXCR on the multiplex PCR reads; one entry per CDR3 protein. Among 560,000 or so distinct CDR3 sequences listed, just under 20% were seen once. The sequenced sample was blood. The source is a man in his forties with Graves' ophthalmopathy.

In this sample, this clonotype turned up a few times. The CDR3 DNA reads TGTGCCAGCACTTCAGGGGGGGGCATGAACACTGAAGCTTTCTTT. Translation: CASTSGGGMNTEAFF. The genes are TRBV6-1 and TRBJ1-1, with TRBD1 identical over 7 bases. J was trimmed by 0 bases and V by 7 bases; bases with no gene match: 8. The CDR3 has 15 residues. Per germline, CDR1 MNHNS and CDR2 SASEGT.

This rearrangement joins TRBV18 to TRBJ1-2, with TRBD1 identical over 7 bases. V gave up 2 bases and J gave up 3 bases; unmatched junction bases: 18. The CDR3 runs 19 residues. Per germline, CDR1 KGHSH and CDR2 LQKENI. The chain's CDR3 is CASSPVPGTAYPSDYGYTF. The CDR3 region has the DNA TGTGCCAGCTCACCAGTCCCCGGGACAGCATACCCTTCTGACTATGGCTACACCTTC.

In its sample, this clonotype was seen a few times. The genes are TRBV30 and TRBJ1-1, with 8 bases aligning to TRBD1. Germline-derived CDR1 and CDR2 are GTSNPN and SVGIG (reference sequence). The CDR3 totals 16 residues. V lost 2 bases and J lost 6; bases outside the gene matches: 14. The CDR3 coding sequence is TGTGCCTGGAGTATTTCAGGGGGCGCTGGTTGGGCTGAAGCTTTCTTT. Translation: CAWSISGGAGWAEAFF.

This chain joins TRBV20-1 and TRBJ2-4; possibly TRBD2 for D (5 bases). The CDR3 length is 13 residues. Trimming removed 3 bases at V and 5 bases at J, with 11 bases between. CDR1 and CDR2 from the germline V gene are DFQATT and SNEGSKA (reference sequence). The CDR3 region has the DNA TGCAGTGCTAGTGGAGGACTCGAAAACATTCAGTACTTC. Its protein is CSASGGLENIQYF.

The chain employs TRBV5-8 and TRBJ1-2; maybe TRBD1 (5 bases). The V end was cut by 5 bases, the J end by 4 bases, with 15 bases between. From germline, CDR1 is SGHTS and CDR2 YDEGEE. The CDR3 is 14 residues long. The CDR3 DNA sequence: TGTGCCAGCAGTCAATCGGGGGGGTCCTATGGCTACACCTTC. Amino acids: CASSQSGGSYGYTF.

The V gene is TRBV9, the J gene TRBJ1-1, with D perhaps TRBD1 (6 bases). Germline loops: CDR1 SGDLS, CDR2 YYNGEE. The CDR3 contains 15 residues. Deletions cut 0 bases from V and 5 bases from J, with 14 bases between. Written as DNA, the CDR3 is TGTGCCAGCAGCGTAGGCGCGGGGGCTCAAACTGAAGCTTTCTTT. This codes for CASSVGAGAQTEAFF.

The gene calls are TRBV6-1 and TRBJ2-5, with D possibly TRBD1 on 7 matching bases. The germline V gene has CDR1 MNHNS and CDR2 SASEGT. The CDR3 runs to 20 residues. V was shortened by 7 bases and J by 4 bases, with 34 bases between the two germline ends. CDR3: CASTSRRRGLRQGGLETQYF. The CDR3 DNA sequence: TGTGCCAGCACGTCCCGGCGCCGGGGACTTCGACAGGGAGGTTTAGAGACCCAGTACTTC.

At least ten counts were recorded for this clonotype. The CDR3 DNA follows: TGTGCCAGCAGCCCCAACTCCTACGAGCAGTACTTC. This encodes CASSPNSYEQYF. The rearrangement links TRBV18 to TRBJ2-7; D is ambiguous. CDR1 and CDR2 from the germline V gene are KGHSH and LQKENI. Trimming left V 8 bases short and J 0 bases short, with 8 bases between. CDR3 length: 12 residues.

The CDR3 bases are TGTGCCTGGAGTGCCCCGGGACGTTTGAATGAAAAACTGTTTTTT. Protein product: CAWSAPGRLNEKLFF. This chain uses TRBV30 with TRBJ1-4; weak D call: TRBD1 (5 bases). This CDR3 has 15 residues. Germline-derived CDR1 and CDR2 are GTSNPN and SVGIG (reference sequence). The V end was cut by 1 base, the J end by 5 bases, with 14 bases between.